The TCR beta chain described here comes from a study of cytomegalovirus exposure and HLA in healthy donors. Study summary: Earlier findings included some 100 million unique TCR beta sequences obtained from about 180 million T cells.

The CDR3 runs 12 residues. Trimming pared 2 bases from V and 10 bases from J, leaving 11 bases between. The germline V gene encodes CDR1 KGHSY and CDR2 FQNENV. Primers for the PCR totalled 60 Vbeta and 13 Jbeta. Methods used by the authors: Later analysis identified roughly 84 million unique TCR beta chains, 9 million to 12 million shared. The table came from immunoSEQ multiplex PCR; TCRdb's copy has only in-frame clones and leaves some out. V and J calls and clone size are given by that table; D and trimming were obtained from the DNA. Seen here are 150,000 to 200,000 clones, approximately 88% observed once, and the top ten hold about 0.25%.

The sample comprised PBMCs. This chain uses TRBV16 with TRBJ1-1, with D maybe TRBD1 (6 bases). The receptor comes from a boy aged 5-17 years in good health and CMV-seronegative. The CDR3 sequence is CASSQRQEVAFF. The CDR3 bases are TGTGCCAGCAGCCAAAGACAGGAGGTAGCTTTCTTT.